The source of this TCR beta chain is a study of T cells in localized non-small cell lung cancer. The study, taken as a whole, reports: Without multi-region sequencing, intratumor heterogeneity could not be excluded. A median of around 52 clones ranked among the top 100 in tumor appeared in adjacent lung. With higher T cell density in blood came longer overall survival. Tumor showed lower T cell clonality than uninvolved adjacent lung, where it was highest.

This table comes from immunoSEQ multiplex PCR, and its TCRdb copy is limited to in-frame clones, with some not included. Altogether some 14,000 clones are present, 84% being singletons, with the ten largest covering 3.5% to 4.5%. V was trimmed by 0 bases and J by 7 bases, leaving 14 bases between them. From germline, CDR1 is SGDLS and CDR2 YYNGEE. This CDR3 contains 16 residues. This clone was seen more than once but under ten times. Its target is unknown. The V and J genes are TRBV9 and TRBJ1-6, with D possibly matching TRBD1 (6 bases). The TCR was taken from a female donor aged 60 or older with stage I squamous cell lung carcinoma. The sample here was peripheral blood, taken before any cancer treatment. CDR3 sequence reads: CASSVDYGQRNSPLHF. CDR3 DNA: TGTGCCAGCAGCGTAGATTACGGACAGCGGAATTCACCCCTCCACTTT.